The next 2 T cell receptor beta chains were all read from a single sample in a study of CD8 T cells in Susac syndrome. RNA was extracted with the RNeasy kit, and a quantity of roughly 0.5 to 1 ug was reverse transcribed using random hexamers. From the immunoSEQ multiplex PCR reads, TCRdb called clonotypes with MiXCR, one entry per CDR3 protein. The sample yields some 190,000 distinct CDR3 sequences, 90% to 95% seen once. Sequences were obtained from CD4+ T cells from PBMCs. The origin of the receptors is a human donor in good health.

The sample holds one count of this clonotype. CDR3 DNA: TGTGCCAGCTCACTCGGACAGGGGGTCGCCGGGGAGCTGTTTTTT. This translates into CASSLGQGVAGELFF. The V gene is TRBV18, the J gene TRBJ2-2; 10 nucleotides agree with TRBD1. Unmatched junction bases numbered 5, after V lost 4 bases and J lost 6 bases. CDR1 and CDR2 (germline): KGHSH, LQKENI. The CDR3 extends over 15 amino acids. Drawing the rest from reference TRBV18 and TRBJ2-2, the complete variable domain is NAGVMQNPRHLVRRRGQEARLRCSPMKGHSHVYWYRQLPEEGLKFMVYLQKENIIDESGMPKERFSAEFPKEGPSILRIQQVVRGDSAAYFCASSLGQGVAGELFFGEGSRLTVL.

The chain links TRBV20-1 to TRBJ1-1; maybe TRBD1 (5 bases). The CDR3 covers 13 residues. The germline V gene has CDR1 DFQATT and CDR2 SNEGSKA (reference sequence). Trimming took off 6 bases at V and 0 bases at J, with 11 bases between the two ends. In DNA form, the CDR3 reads TGCAGTGCAGAGGGACCTTTGAACACTGAAGCTTTCTTT. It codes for CSAEGPLNTEAFF.